This T cell receptor beta chain was sequenced for a study of blood T cell repertoires in COVID-19. Assignment of participants to cohorts was predicated upon participant-reported clinical history. CDR1 and CDR2 (germline): KGHSH, LQKENI. This CDR3 is built from 14 residues. Trimming pared 3 bases from V and 2 bases from J, leaving 11 bases between. Assay: immunoSEQ multiplex PCR; the TCRdb copy retains only in-frame clones and omits some. In the table there are approximately 300,000 clones, 85% of which are singletons. Sequencing was performed on PBMCs or T cells enriched from blood (not recorded which). V usage is TRBV18 and J usage is TRBJ2-7, with D maybe TRBD1 (5 bases). This TCR was sampled from a woman aged 25 to 45 who had been exposed to COVID-19. This chain's CDR3 is CASSPSGKAYEQYF. For the CDR3, the DNA is TGTGCCAGCTCACCGTCAGGGAAGGCCTACGAGCAGTACTTC.